This T cell receptor (beta chain) comes out of a study of blood T cell repertoires in COVID-19. This CDR3 is 15 amino acids long. The V and J ends lost 6 bases and 5 bases, in that order; junction bases with no gene match: 11. Germline V CDR1 and CDR2: ENHRY, SYGVKD. The age range of participants was 18 to 89 years, with residence in about two dozen US areas. Method: immunoSEQ multiplex PCR; TCRdb's copy keeps in-frame clones and lacks some. The table lists around 300,000 clones, approximately 88% of them singletons, with 1.7% in the top ten. The receptor comes from a woman aged 35 to 49 who had recovered from COVID-19. Sequencing used PBMCs or T cells enriched from blood (not recorded which). V is TRBV10-3 and J is TRBJ2-7, with TRBD2 matching over 9 bases. CDR3 amino acids: CAISRAGGLPDEQYF. For the CDR3, the DNA is TGTGCCATCAGCCGAGCGGGGGGTCTTCCCGACGAGCAGTACTTC.